This TCR beta chain is from a study of T cells in Graves' hyperthyroidism and ophthalmopathy (dated by TCRdb to the late 2010s). Background on the whole study: Peripheral blood was sampled at the time of initial diagnosis, prior to any treatment. To identify TCR V-J signatures that set the groups apart, the researchers used a discovery cohort of 100 patients, made up of 40 to 45 with Graves' ophthalmopathy and some 60 with stable Graves' hyperthyroidism. Prospective prediction of ophthalmopathy was tested in an independent validation cohort consisting of 18 to 20 hyperthyroidism patients and around 17 patients who later progressed to ophthalmopathy. The approximately 90 discovery patients were divided at random into training and test sets in a 7:3 ratio. In addition, the study compared T-cell repertoires in thyroid tissue and in blood from five or six Graves' hyperthyroidism patients. Following sampling, methimazole starting at 30 mg daily was given to hyperthyroidism patients, and high-dose intravenous methylprednisolone was given to ophthalmopathy patients. According to the paper, TCR Vbeta CDR3 sequencing was carried out on 120 to 150 peripheral blood samples, which came from under 50 ophthalmopathy, 80 or so hyperthyroidism and some 17 progressor patients.

Graves' hyperthyroidism was defined as stable when no progression to ophthalmopathy occurred over 18 months of follow-up. Hyperthyroidism patients were newly diagnosed, had a disease duration of under 2 months, and were aged 18 to 65 years. The study excluded patients with uncontrolled infections, other autoimmune diseases, pregnancy or lactation. Diagnoses were based on clinical symptoms, serum thyroxine and TRAb, thyroid ultrasound and orbital computed tomography. PBMCs were isolated from roughly 10 ml of fresh peripheral blood by Ficoll-Paque density gradient centrifugation. Total RNA was extracted using Trizol reagent, and RNA quality was assessed on an Agilent 2100 Bioanalyzer. This clonotype was recorded at least ten times. Its antigen is still unknown. Base qualities were left out, and no much larger clone turns up one base away. The TCR beta CDR3 regions were amplified from the RNA transcripts. The first round of RT-PCR for the TCR CDR3 was performed with the HTBI primer set and the Qiagen OneStep RT-PCR kit. A second multiplex PCR round built the libraries, followed by size selection and purification. The libraries were sequenced on an Illumina HiSeq2000 using paired-end 100 bp reads. In the paper's pipeline: SOAPnuke was used to process the raw data, throwing out any read that contained adapters or uncalled bases, had a mean Phred below 15, or lacked an exact constant-primer or identifier match. High-quality paired reads were merged with COPE v1.2.5, and unique nucleotide sequences were defined as clonotypes. MiTCR v1.1 was used to align the clonotypes against IMGT TRBV, TRBD and TRBJ reference segments. Analysis was restricted to V-J combinations with a frequency above 0.0001, which covered about 99% of repertoires. A TCS score was defined as the ratio of F50 (clonal expansion) to E x V (chaos), with BLOSUM62-based TCRdist applied between CDR3 peptides within each V-J. Welch's t-statistics and random forest reduced 500 to 650 V-J features to 13, which were used in a naive Bayes classifier (R e1071). TCRdb reprocessed the public reads (quality trimming at Q25 with fastp, clone calling with MiXCR) and kept in-frame beta chains. Each record represents a unique CDR3 protein, reported with the most common genes and DNA among its rows. The V and J calls, along with clone size, are taken from TCRdb and not from the paper's own processing. This sample lists more than 350,000 distinct CDR3 sequences; more than 13% were detected once. The ten top clones hold 30% to 35% of the sample.

The junction carries 6 bases between V and J, which are trimmed by 0 bases and 0 bases respectively. From its cysteine to its phenylalanine, the CDR3 spans 14 amino acids. Solely the CDR3 DNA is kept, with 42 bases framed from the first base. As encoded in the germline V gene, CDR1 is SGHRS while CDR2 is YFSETQ. General study outcomes and caveats: During validation, the model predicted progression to ophthalmopathy a median of around six months ahead of onset, with around 71% sensitivity and almost 75% specificity. A 13 V-J signature model separated ophthalmopathy from stable hyperthyroidism, with nearly 90% sensitivity and about 81% specificity in cross-validation and 80%/75% in testing. Sample size was not statistically predetermined, and blinding of investigators to group allocation was not performed. Most expanded thyroid clonotypes (frequency above 0.001) were also detected in blood, a finding suggesting that blood repertoires may reflect thyroid immune responses.

The receptor chain draws on TRBV5-1 and TRBJ1-1, with the D gene call left open. Sequenced input: blood. The sequence was obtained from a woman aged 25 to 39 with Graves' hyperthyroidism. The nucleotide sequence reads as follows: TGCGCCAGCAGCTTGGTGGCCATGAACACTGAAGCTTTCTTT. It is translated as CASSLVAMNTEAFF.